The entry below describes one TCR beta chain. The target antigen is unknown. This entry belongs to a study of cytomegalovirus exposure and HLA in healthy donors. Notes on the study in general: A previous analysis found most TCR beta V segments productive roughly 87% or roughly 30% of the time. The classifier reportedly diagnosed cytomegalovirus status with high sensitivity and specificity. Sequencing probably produced one cluster of sequence variants that were highly shared.

Germline V lookup: CDR1 SGHTA, CDR2 FQGNSA. Trimming cost V 5 bases and J 0 bases, with 14 bases left between them. The CDR3 sequence is 17 residues long. 60 Vbeta and 13 Jbeta primers were used in PCR. In the original analysis: Among the unique TCR beta chains that a later analysis counted, about 85 million in all, roughly 9.9 million were shared. Method: immunoSEQ multiplex PCR; TCRdb's copy keeps in-frame clones and lacks some. V and J calls and clone size are copied from that table; D and trimming were computed from the DNA. The sample lists roughly 38,000 clones; roughly nine tenths were seen once.

This chain uses TRBV7-2 with TRBJ2-6; a possible D gene is TRBD1 (6 bases). The source material was PBMCs. The sequence derives from a woman under 30 in good health and CMV-seronegative. The CDR3 region is CASSRDRPSSGANVLTF. CDR3 nucleotide sequence: TGTGCCAGCAGCCGAGACAGGCCAAGCTCTGGGGCCAACGTCCTGACTTTC.